The T cell receptor beta chain under discussion was sequenced for a study of identical twins. TCRdb reprocessed the 5' RACE reads via MiXCR and lists one record per CDR3 protein. The table includes 690,000 or so distinct CDR3 sequences, approximately 6.1% detected once. This clonotype appeared many times. Its antigen is currently unknown. The CDR3 is made up of 10 amino acids. With 8 bases removed from V and 8 bases from J, the gap between germline ends came to 10 bases. The V gene's germline CDR1 is SQVTM and CDR2 ANQGSEA. Whole-study results and caveats: In beta out-of-frame sequences, the excess sharing between twins was weaker.

The sequenced material came from naive T cells sorted from blood. The V gene is TRBV29-1, the J gene TRBJ2-1; a possible D gene is TRBD2 (5 bases). The sequence derives from a man between 18 and 35 years old in good health. The CDR3, as DNA: TGCAGCACCGGGGTGGATGAGCAGTTCTTC. Amino acid sequence: CSTGVDEQFF.